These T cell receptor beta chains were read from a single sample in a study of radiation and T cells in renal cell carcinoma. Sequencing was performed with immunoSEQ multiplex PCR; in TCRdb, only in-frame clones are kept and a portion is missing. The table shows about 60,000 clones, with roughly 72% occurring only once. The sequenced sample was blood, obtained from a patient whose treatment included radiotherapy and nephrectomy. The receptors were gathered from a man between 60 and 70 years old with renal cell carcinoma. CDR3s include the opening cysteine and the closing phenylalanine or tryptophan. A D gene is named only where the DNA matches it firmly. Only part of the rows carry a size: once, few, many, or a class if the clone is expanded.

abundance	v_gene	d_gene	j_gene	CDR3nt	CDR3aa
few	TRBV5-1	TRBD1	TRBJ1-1	TGCGCCAGCACCCAGACAGGGGTTGGAGAGGGCACTGAAGCTTTCTTT	CASTQTGVGEGTEAFF
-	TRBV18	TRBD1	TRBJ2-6	TGTGCCAGCTCACCTACCGGGCTGCCGGGACAGCCTCTCTCTGGGGCCAACGTCCTGACTTTC	CASSPTGLPGQPLSGANVLTF
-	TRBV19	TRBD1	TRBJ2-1	TGTGCCAGTAGGCTACTAGGGGGCCCCTACAATGAGCAGTTCTTC	CASRLLGGPYNEQFF
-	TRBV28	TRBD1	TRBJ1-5	TGTGCCGGCTCCATAGACAGGGGAAATCGCAATCAGCCCCAGCATTTT	CAGSIDRGNRNQPQHF
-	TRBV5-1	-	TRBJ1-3	TGCGCCAGCAGCTCGGGGGGAGGAACTGGAAACACCATATATTTT	CASSSGGGTGNTIYF
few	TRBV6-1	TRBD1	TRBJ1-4	TGTGCCAGCAGGAACAGGGGTAGGGTTGAAAAACTGTTTTTT	CASRNRGRVEKLFF
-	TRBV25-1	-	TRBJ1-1	TGTGCCAGCAGTTCCCCAGGGTACACTGAAGCTTTCTTT	CASSSPGYTEAFF
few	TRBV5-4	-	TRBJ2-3	TGTGCCAGCAGGGGCCCGGTCGAGCCCCGCACAGATACGCAGTATTTT	CASRGPVEPRTDTQYF
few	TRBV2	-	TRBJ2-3	TGTGCCAGCAGTCCCCGGACTAATCCTAGCACAGATACGCAGTATTTT	CASSPRTNPSTDTQYF
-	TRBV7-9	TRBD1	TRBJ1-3	TGTGCCAGCAGCTTATCCAGGACAGGGAGTTCTGGAAACACCATATATTTT	CASSLSRTGSSGNTIYF
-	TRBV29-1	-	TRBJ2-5	TGCAGCGTTGAAACAGGGATCCAAGAGACCCAGTACTTC	CSVETGIQETQYF
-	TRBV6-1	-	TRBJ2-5	TGTGCCAGCAGTCCGATTTACCAAGAGACCCAGTACTTC	CASSPIYQETQYF
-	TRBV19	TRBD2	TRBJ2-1	TGTGCCAGTAGTATTCGACTAGCGGCTAATGAGCAGTTCTTC	CASSIRLAANEQFF
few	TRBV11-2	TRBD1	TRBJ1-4	TGTGCCAGCAGCTTACTGACAGGGGTAGAAAAACTGTTTTTT	CASSLLTGVEKLFF
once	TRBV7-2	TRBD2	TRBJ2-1	TGTGCCAGCAGCTCCAAGCGGGGCGGGGTAGGGGAGCAGTTCTTC	CASSSKRGGVGEQFF
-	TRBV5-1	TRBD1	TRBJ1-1	TGCGCCAGCAGCCGTCGGACAGGGTCGGACACTGAAGCTTTCTTT	CASSRRTGSDTEAFF
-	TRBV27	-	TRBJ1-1	TGTGCCAGCAAGACTGCCGGGGCCCCCAGGAGCACTGAAGCTTTCTTT	CASKTAGAPRSTEAFF
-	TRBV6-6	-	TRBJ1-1	TGTGCCAGCAGCTTCCCCGAGAACACTGAAGCTTTCTTT	CASSFPENTEAFF
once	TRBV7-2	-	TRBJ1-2	TGTGCCAGCAGCCAGACCCCCTACAGGACTCGCCTCTCCTATGGCTACACCTTC	CASSQTPYRTRLSYGYTF
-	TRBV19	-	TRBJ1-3	TGTGCCAGTAAGGAGGGACCCAGCTCTGGAAACACCATATATTTT	CASKEGPSSGNTIYF
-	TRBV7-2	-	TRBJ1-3	TGTGCCAGCAGCTTAGCGCTCGGAAACACCATATATTTT	CASSLALGNTIYF
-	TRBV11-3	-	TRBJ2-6	TGTGCCAGCAGCTTTCCAGGCTCTGGGGCCAACGTCCTGACTTTC	CASSFPGSGANVLTF
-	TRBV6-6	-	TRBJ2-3	TGTGCCAGCAGTTCCGAGATGTCAGGTACAGATACGCAGTATTTT	CASSSEMSGTDTQYF
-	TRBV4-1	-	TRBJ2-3	TGCGCCAGCAGCTGGGGGAGAACGGGAGATGGTGCAGATACGCAGTATTTT	CASSWGRTGDGADTQYF